The 2 T cell receptor beta chains below all came from one sample that was sequenced in a study of T cell responses to AZD1222 COVID-19 vaccine. Generated by immunoSEQ multiplex PCR, the TCRdb table keeps only in-frame clones and is missing some. The data contain roughly 180,000 clones, roughly 94% of them singletons. Sequences were derived from peripheral blood, sampled 28 days after the second AZD1222 dose. The origin of the receptors is an adult who received the AZD1222 COVID-19 vaccine.

This chain joins TRBV11-3 and TRBJ1-1; 7 bases are a match to TRBD1. The CDR3 contains 18 residues. V dropped 8 bases and J dropped 0; count of bases not matched to a gene: 18. Germline V gene sequence: CDR1 SGHNT, CDR2 YENEEA. The CDR3 region is CASRRQGKMGGVNTEAFF. The DNA for the CDR3 is TGTGCCAGCCGGAGACAGGGTAAAATGGGCGGTGTGAACACTGAAGCTTTCTTT.

The chain carries TRBV5-7 and TRBJ1-6; D is undetermined. TRBV5-7 is classed as an ORF, of uncertain function. The V gene lost 0 bases and the J gene lost 10 bases, with 14 bases spanning the gap. CDR3 size: 15 residues. The chain's CDR3 is CASSLACFGRSPLHF. The DNA for the CDR3 is TGTGCCAGCAGCTTGGCCTGTTTTGGCCGGTCACCCCTCCACTTT.